This TCR beta chain was identified in a study of technical replicates of blood from several donors. In germline, CDR1 is MRHNA, CDR2 SNTAGT. This CDR3 region has 16 residues. Trimming stripped 6 bases from V and 1 base from J, with 18 bases between. The data were produced by immunoSEQ multiplex PCR, yet TCRdb's version contains in-frame clones alone and is incomplete. The data contain more than 9,500 clones, roughly 95% of them seen just once; the ten biggest clones take up 6.3%. The chain is built from TRBV6-4 and TRBJ1-2, with D possibly being TRBD1 (5 bases). Sample: PBMCs. This sequence was found in a human donor in good health. In DNA, the CDR3 is TGTGCCAGCAGCGCTATCGGGGGGATTCTTAACTATGGCTACACCTTC. Its protein product is CASSAIGGILNYGYTF.